This T cell receptor beta chain was captured in a study of control samples from healthy donors and cancer patients. Germline V CDR1 and CDR2: KGHSY, FQNENV. Between the trimmed V and J ends, which lost 3 bases and 0 bases, there was a span of 14 bases. The CDR3 runs to 16 residues. Profiling relied on immunoSEQ multiplex PCR, and the TCRdb table lists in-frame clones only, not all of them. This table has some 120,000 clones, more than 85% appearing once. This receptor was taken from a man aged 50-59 years with head and neck cancer. The V and J genes are TRBV16 and TRBJ2-5, with D possibly matching TRBD1 (6 bases). Sequencing was done on a sample of PBMCs. Here the CDR3 DNA reads TGTGCCAGCAGCCACAACAGGGTCCGCCACCAAGAGACCCAGTACTTC. This encodes CASSHNRVRHQETQYF.